These 5 T cell receptor beta chains share one sample of origin, sequenced in a study of cytomegalovirus exposure and HLA in healthy donors. The repertoire was sequenced with immunoSEQ multiplex PCR; TCRdb's copy has only in-frame clones and lacks some. This sample yields more than 85,000 clones, of which approximately 89% are seen a single time; approximately 1.9% belongs to the top ten. Sequencing was carried out using PBMCs. These TCRs come from a woman between 18 and 29 years old in good health and CMV-seronegative.

The sample holds one count of this clone. The gene calls are TRBV5-1 and TRBJ1-1; TRBD1 matches at 7 bases. CDR1 and CDR2 (germline): SGHRS, YFSETQ. The CDR3 spans 16 residues. The V segment lost 0 bases and the J segment 1 base; nucleotides outside the gene matches: 6. This CDR3 reads CASSLVVGGRNTEAFF. The CDR3 DNA reads TGCGCCAGCAGCTTGGTTGTAGGGGGCCGGAACACTGAAGCTTTCTTT.

The rearrangement joins TRBV11-2 to TRBJ1-1; no definite D call. Trimming stripped 3 bases from V and 1 base from J, with 12 bases between. Germline CDR1 is SGHAT and CDR2 is FQNNGV. CDR3 length equals 15 residues. The CDR3 coding sequence is TGTGCCAGCAGCTTTGGTCCGGGAACGAACACTGAAGCTTTCTTT. This codes for CASSFGPGTNTEAFF.

This chain connects TRBV14 to TRBJ1-2, with 10 bases identical to TRBD1. J gave up 2 bases and V 4 bases, and 16 bases lay outside the gene matches. This CDR3 is 19 amino acids long. CDR1 and CDR2 (germline): SGHDN, FVKESK. The CDR3 sequence is CASSPDRGDRGLRNYGYTF. The CDR3 coding sequence is TGTGCCAGCAGCCCGGACCGGGGCGACAGGGGGCTACGAAACTATGGCTACACCTTC. The full variable domain, in which reference TRBV14 and TRBJ1-2 provide the parts outside the CDR3, is EAGVTQFPSHSVIEKGQTVTLRCDPISGHDNLYWYRRVMGKEIKFLLHFVKESKQDESGMPNNRFLAERTGGTYSTLKVQPAELEDSGVYFCASSPDRGDRGLRNYGYTFGSGTRLTVV.

This clone was counted once. The CDR3: CATSLATGGLGEQYF. Here the CDR3 DNA reads TGTGCCACCAGCTTGGCAACAGGGGGGTTGGGCGAGCAGTACTTC. The V and J genes are TRBV15 and TRBJ2-7, with TRBD1 identical over 8 bases. Trimming removed 5 bases from V and 6 bases from J; junction bases left unmatched: 12. Germline CDR1 LNHNV, CDR2 YYDKDF (reference sequence). This CDR3 is 15 amino acids long. Combining the CDR3 with reference TRBV15 and TRBJ2-7 gives the whole variable domain DAMVIQNPRYQVTQFGKPVTLSCSQTLNHNVMYWYQQKSSQAPKLLFHYYDKDFNNEADTPDNFQSRRPNTSFCFLDIRSPGLGDTAMYLCATSLATGGLGEQYFGPGTRLTVT.

The rearrangement joins TRBV5-1 to TRBJ2-7; the D gene is possibly TRBD1 (5 bases). This CDR3 is built from 13 residues. Trimming left V 3 bases short and J 10 bases short, with 17 bases between. Germline CDR1 reads SGHRS; CDR2 reads YFSETQ. The CDR3 loop is CASSSLDSAYQYF. CDR3 sequence (DNA): TGCGCCAGCAGCTCTCTTGACAGTGCATACCAGTACTTC.